The T cell receptor (beta chain) described here comes from a study of shared T cell receptors in the human thymus (dated by TCRdb to the early 2020s). Background on the whole study: The study examined how self-reactive, shared T-cell receptor alpha chains are generated in the human thymus.

As concerns this clone: Its antigen has not been determined. No quality values exist for individual bases; no much larger clone is one base distant.

The CDR3, cysteine through phenylalanine, is 20 amino acids long. Here the CDR3 DNA is all that survives: 60 bases in frame from base 1. Trimming costs V 0 bases and J 7 bases, and their ends lie 28 bases apart. Per the germline V gene, MGHRA is the CDR1 and YSYEKL is the CDR2. Library method: the immunoSEQ multiplex PCR assay. TCRdb stores this immuneACCESS table with in-frame sequences only. Part of the clones is absent; in the studies checked, under half of the shortfall reflects unresolved V genes, and no reason is known for the rest. The sample records hundreds of thousands of clones, 70% to 90% of which are singletons. Roughly 0.01% of the sample lies in the top ten. The sample also formed part of further work on human thymus T cells. Drawing on the second study: The donors were immunologically healthy infants in Finland who had open corrective cardiac surgery for congenital heart defects. Thymus tissue was obtained as surgical resects removed during corrective cardiac surgery. Both the thymic and the peripheral blood repertoires appeared to show biased V and J gene segment usage. Highly overlapping thymic TCR repertoires among unrelated individuals were reported in the related research. The study described the TCR alpha and beta repertoires in under ten infant thymus samples and a few matching peripheral blood samples. The infant donors were 7 to 244 days old, and the cohort included several males and a couple of females. Thymocytes were freed from the tissue by mechanical means and kept at -70 degrees C as pellets of 10-30 million cells. Genomic DNA was extracted from frozen cell pellets with a QIAsymphony instrument. The immunoSEQ multiplex PCR assay was used to amplify the TCRB and TCRAD loci from a standardized amount of quality-controlled genomic DNA. The amplicons covered the V(D)J region and were long enough to include the CDR3 and to identify the V and J genes. Amplicon sequencing was performed on an Illumina platform through the commercial immunoSEQ service. Primer bias and sequencing errors were corrected using previously described methods, and TCRAD and TCRB definitions followed the IMGT database. Analysis of the repertoires was done with immunoSEQ Analyzer 3.0 and VDJTools and included basic statistics, V/J segment usage, diversity estimates, rarefaction and pairwise overlap. Diversity was estimated with Chao1, ChaoE, Efron-Thisted, Shannon and inverse Simpson indices, and also on datasets down-sampled to the smallest sample. Repertoire overlap was determined by strict matching of CDR3 nucleotide sequence, V gene and J gene, and Jaccard-based multidimensional scaling clustering was applied. On average, thymus samples yielded roughly 800,000 unique TCRB clonotypes, whereas blood samples yielded around 84,000.

The sequence was collected from a girl in the first two years of life with a congenital heart defect. Donor details come from another sample of the same person, matched by shared clones. The sequenced material came from thymocytes. The chain links TRBV4-1 with TRBJ2-1; the D region possibly corresponds to TRBD2 (5 bases align). Here is the DNA: TGCGCCAGCAGCCAAGATCCACCCGACCGGGGAGACTATGAAGGGAATGAGCAGTTCTTC. It is translated as CASSQDPPDRGDYEGNEQFF.